This is a list of T cell receptor beta chains from one sample in a study of T cells in Graves' hyperthyroidism and ophthalmopathy. TCRdb fed the multiplex PCR reads into MiXCR, producing one record per CDR3 protein. The table lists around 99,000 distinct CDR3 sequences, 15% to 20% of them singletons, with under 45% in the top ten. The material sequenced was blood. All receptors come from a woman aged 45-65 years with Graves' hyperthyroidism. Both conserved end residues are part of each CDR3. Fields, in order: J gene, clone size, V gene, D gene, CDR3 DNA, CDR3 protein. The D gene is left open where the match is weak. Only part of the rows carry a size: once, few, many, or a class if the clone is expanded.

J: TRBJ2-7; size: many; V: TRBV7-9; D: -; DNA: TGTGCCAGCAGCAATCAAGGGGACGAGCAGTACTTC; CDR3: CASSNQGDEQYF
J: TRBJ2-7; size: many; V: TRBV15; D: TRBD1; DNA: TGTGCCACCAGCGGGACCCGGGGACAGCCCGCCTACGAGCAGTACTTC; CDR3: CATSGTRGQPAYEQYF
J: TRBJ1-2; size: many; V: TRBV3-1; D: -; DNA: TGTGCCAGCAGCCAAAGGTCCCCTCCTGAGAACTATGGCTACACCTTC; CDR3: CASSQRSPPENYGYTF
J: TRBJ2-6; size: many; V: TRBV5-5; D: -; DNA: TGTGCCAGCAGCTTTTACGGGGTCACGAGATACTCTGGGGCCAACGTCCTGACTTTC; CDR3: CASSFYGVTRYSGANVLTF
J: TRBJ2-1; size: many; V: TRBV7-9; D: -; DNA: TGTGCCAGCAGCGAACAGACGGCGGAAGCCCATGAGCAGTTCTTC; CDR3: CASSEQTAEAHEQFF
J: TRBJ2-2; size: many; V: TRBV6-2/TRBV6-3; D: -; DNA: TGTGCCCTAAGGGGCTCCGCGGCCGGGGAGCTGTTTTTT; CDR3: CALRGSAAGELFF
J: TRBJ1-1; size: -; V: TRBV18; D: -; DNA: TGTGCCAGCTCATCTCGGGCAGGCACTGAAGCTTTCTTT; CDR3: CASSSRAGTEAFF
J: TRBJ2-3; size: few; V: TRBV4-1; D: -; DNA: TGCGCCAGCAGCCGCGGAGTGGAAGATACGCAGTATTTT; CDR3: CASSRGVEDTQYF
J: TRBJ1-1; size: many; V: TRBV20-1; D: -; DNA: TGCAGTGCTAGAGATTTTCGGCCAGCGAACACTGAAGCTTTCTTT; CDR3: CSARDFRPANTEAFF
J: TRBJ2-5; size: many; V: TRBV3-1; D: TRBD2; DNA: TGTGCCAGCAGCCAAACTAGCGGGAGAATAAAGACCCAGTACTTC; CDR3: CASSQTSGRIKTQYF
J: TRBJ2-5; size: many; V: TRBV3-1; D: -; DNA: TGTGCCAGCAGCCTAGGAGAGACCCAGTACTTC; CDR3: CASSLGETQYF
J: TRBJ1-1; size: many; V: TRBV29-1; D: -; DNA: TGCAGCGGGCAAGAATTATACACTGAAGCTTTCTTT; CDR3: CSGQELYTEAFF
J: TRBJ2-7; size: many; V: TRBV11-2; D: -; DNA: TGTGCCAGCAGCTTATGGGGCGGGTACGGAAGCTCCTACGAGCAGTACTTC; CDR3: CASSLWGGYGSSYEQYF
J: TRBJ1-3; size: many; V: TRBV20-1; D: -; DNA: TGCAGTGCTCACCCGGGGGGCCCTGGAAACACCATATATTTT; CDR3: CSAHPGGPGNTIYF
J: TRBJ2-5; size: many; V: TRBV29-1; D: TRBD2; DNA: TGCAGCGTTGAAGCTCGAGTCCCGGGGGGGCAAGAGACCCAGTACTTC; CDR3: CSVEARVPGGQETQYF
J: TRBJ2-1; size: -; V: TRBV29-1; D: -; DNA: TGCAGCGTTGAGTTCCCGCGCCACTTGGATGAGCAGTTCTTC; CDR3: CSVEFPRHLDEQFF
J: TRBJ2-5; size: -; V: TRBV11-2; D: -; DNA: TGTGCCAGCAGCTCTCACCGGGGACGGACTCGGGCCCAGTACTTC; CDR3: CASSSHRGRTRAQYF
J: TRBJ1-5; size: many; V: TRBV3-1; D: TRBD1; DNA: TGTGCCAGCAGCCAAAGACAGGGGATAAGTCAGCCCCAGCATTTT; CDR3: CASSQRQGISQPQHF
J: TRBJ1-3; size: many; V: TRBV20-1; D: TRBD1; DNA: TGCAGTGCTAGAGATCATGACAGGGTGGACACCATATATTTT; CDR3: CSARDHDRVDTIYF
J: TRBJ1-1; size: many; V: TRBV30; D: -; DNA: TGTGCCTGGAAATTGCAGGGGAACACTGAAGCTTTCTTT; CDR3: CAWKLQGNTEAFF
J: TRBJ2-2; size: many; V: TRBV6-1; D: -; DNA: TGTGCCAGCAGTTATACAGACACCGGGGAGCTGTTTTTT; CDR3: CASSYTDTGELFF
J: TRBJ2-5; size: many; V: TRBV28; D: -; DNA: TGTGCCAGCAGTTACGAGGGACGATTCCAAGAGACCCAGTACTTC; CDR3: CASSYEGRFQETQYF
J: TRBJ1-1; size: -; V: TRBV28; D: -; DNA: TGTGCCAGCAACTCTCGGGGCGCGGGACGGAACACTGAAGCTTTCTTT; CDR3: CASNSRGAGRNTEAFF
J: TRBJ1-1; size: -; V: TRBV28; D: -; DNA: TGTGCCAGCAGAGAAATCAGCTGGAGGAGGTTTGAAGCTTTCTTT; CDR3: CASREISWRRFEAFF
J: TRBJ1-2; size: many; V: TRBV6-1; D: -; DNA: TGTGCCAGCAGTTCCCCGGGACACGGCTACACCTTC; CDR3: CASSSPGHGYTF
J: TRBJ1-4; size: many; V: TRBV2; D: -; DNA: TGTGCCAGCAGTCAGACCGCAACTAATGAAAAACTGTTTTTT; CDR3: CASSQTATNEKLFF
J: TRBJ2-1; size: many; V: TRBV27; D: TRBD2; DNA: TGTGCCAGCACCCTGCGGGGGTCCTACAATGAGCAGTTCTTC; CDR3: CASTLRGSYNEQFF
J: TRBJ2-3; size: -; V: TRBV5-4; D: TRBD1; DNA: TGTGCCAGCAGCTCCTCGGACAGGGGGGGACCCACAGATACGCAGTATTTT; CDR3: CASSSSDRGGPTDTQYF
J: TRBJ1-1; size: many; V: TRBV11-2; D: TRBD1; DNA: TGTGCCAGCAGACGCCGGACAGGGGGCCGGGGCACTGAAGCTTTCTTT; CDR3: CASRRRTGGRGTEAFF
J: TRBJ2-6; size: -; V: TRBV5-1; D: -; DNA: TGCGCCAGCAGCTTGGCCCAGGGCAACATACCTGGGGCCAACGTCCTGACTTTC; CDR3: CASSLAQGNIPGANVLTF
J: TRBJ2-7; size: many; V: TRBV29-1; D: -; DNA: TGCAGCGTTGTTTGGATCCACCGCCAGGACGAGCAGTACTTC; CDR3: CSVVWIHRQDEQYF
J: TRBJ1-1; size: few; V: TRBV19; D: -; DNA: TGTGCCAGTAGTAGTATGGTGGGCACTGAAGCTTTCTTT; CDR3: CASSSMVGTEAFF
J: TRBJ1-2; size: -; V: TRBV5-4; D: TRBD1; DNA: TGTGCCAGCAGCTCACCGGGACAGGTCTATGGCTACACCTTC; CDR3: CASSSPGQVYGYTF
J: TRBJ2-3; size: many; V: TRBV7-2; D: TRBD1; DNA: TGTGCCAGCAGCTTAGCGTTCCTGGGACAGGGTTCTGGCGATACGCAGTATTTT; CDR3: CASSLAFLGQGSGDTQYF
J: TRBJ2-5; size: once; V: TRBV2; D: -; DNA: TGTGCCGCAATGAGGGTCGGAGGGGCCCAAGAGACCCAGTACTTC; CDR3: CAAMRVGGAQETQYF
J: TRBJ2-2; size: many; V: TRBV3-1; D: -; DNA: TGTGCCACCCAGCCAGTACCGAACACCGGGGAGCTGTTTTTT; CDR3: CATQPVPNTGELFF
J: TRBJ2-4; size: many; V: TRBV6-1; D: TRBD2; DNA: TGTGCCAGCAGTGTTAGGTCTAGCGGGAGGCGGGAGGACATTCAGTACTTC; CDR3: CASSVRSSGRREDIQYF
J: TRBJ2-2; size: many; V: TRBV2; D: -; DNA: TGTGCCAGCATTGAGGAAACGAACACCGGGGAGCTGTTTTTT; CDR3: CASIEETNTGELFF
J: TRBJ2-4; size: few; V: TRBV11-2; D: -; DNA: TGTGCCAGCAGCTTTAGTCGCGGCAAAGGGAACATTCAGTACTTC; CDR3: CASSFSRGKGNIQYF
J: TRBJ2-5; size: many; V: TRBV11-2; D: TRBD1; DNA: TGTGCCAGCAGCTGGACCTCGGACAGGGGGTTCCAAGAGACCCAGTACTTC; CDR3: CASSWTSDRGFQETQYF
J: TRBJ2-3; size: many; V: TRBV20-1; D: TRBD1; DNA: TGCAGTGCTAGAGGAATCGAACAGGGGGCAGATACGCAGTATTTT; CDR3: CSARGIEQGADTQYF
J: TRBJ2-3; size: -; V: TRBV2; D: -; DNA: TGTGCCACCGAAAGAACTCTTGTTAGCACAGATACGCAGTATTTT; CDR3: CATERTLVSTDTQYF
J: TRBJ1-3; size: many; V: TRBV3-1; D: -; DNA: TGTGCCAGTCAGGGTTTTATTTCTGGAAACACCATATATTTT; CDR3: CASQGFISGNTIYF
J: TRBJ2-2; size: many; V: TRBV19; D: -; DNA: TGTGCCAGTAGTCATCAGGGCACCGGGGAGCTGTTTTTT; CDR3: CASSHQGTGELFF
J: TRBJ1-6; size: few; V: TRBV27; D: -; DNA: TGTGCCAGCAAGTACAGTCCTAACTATAATTCACCCCTCCACTTT; CDR3: CASKYSPNYNSPLHF
J: TRBJ2-1; size: -; V: TRBV5-6; D: TRBD1; DNA: TGTGCCAGCAGCTTATCCGGGACAGGGTACAATGAGCAGTTCTTC; CDR3: CASSLSGTGYNEQFF
J: TRBJ1-2; size: many; V: TRBV28; D: -; DNA: TGTGCCAGCAGCCCCGTGAAGGGGTACTATGGCTACACCTTC; CDR3: CASSPVKGYYGYTF
J: TRBJ2-4; size: many; V: TRBV28; D: -; DNA: TGTGCCAGCAGTTTAAATCCCAAAAACATTCAGTACTTC; CDR3: CASSLNPKNIQYF
J: TRBJ2-7; size: -; V: TRBV10-3; D: TRBD1; DNA: TGTGCCATCAGTTCCGGGACAGGGGTCTACGAGCAGTACTTC; CDR3: CAISSGTGVYEQYF
J: TRBJ1-1; size: many; V: TRBV20-1; D: -; DNA: TGCAGTGCTAGGGGGGGCGCGGTGAACACTGAAGCTTTCTTT; CDR3: CSARGGAVNTEAFF